These 21 T cell receptor beta chains were sequenced from one sample in a study of memory CD4+ T cells and cytomegalovirus serostatus. TCRdb's table, derived via immunoSEQ multiplex PCR, lists solely in-frame clones and lacks some. This repertoire shows more than 50,000 clones, around 82% found once; its top ten account for about 0.8%. The sort gate was single viable CD3+CD4+CD8-CD45RO+ cells for memory CD4+ T cells. Specimen: memory CD4+ T cells from blood. Receptor source: an adult in good health and CMV-seronegative.

The V call is TRBV6-1, the J call TRBJ1-3; D ambiguous. Germline CDR1 is MNHNS and CDR2 is SASEGT. The CDR3 has 14 amino acids. V was shortened by 6 bases and J by 5 bases, with 14 bases between the two germline ends. In nucleotides, the CDR3 is TGTGCCAGCAGGCCCATCACAGCCAGAAACACCATATATTTT. Translating it yields CASRPITARNTIYF.

This chain links TRBV2 with TRBJ2-4, with 8 bases matching TRBD2. The CDR3 totals 12 residues. In germline, CDR1 is SNHLY, CDR2 FYNNEI. V lost 4 bases, J lost 16 bases, and 9 bases stayed unmatched. The CDR3 DNA follows: TGTGCCAGCAGTGGCCAGGCGACTAGCGTTTACTTC. Translation: CASSGQATSVYF. Full variable domain (missing parts from reference TRBV2 and TRBJ2-4): EPEVTQTPSHQVTQMGQEVILRCVPISNHLYFYWYRQILGQKVEFLVSFYNNEISEKSEIFDDQFSVERPDGSNFTLKIRSTKLEDSAMYFCASSGQATSVYFGAGTRLSVL.

This rearrangement joins TRBV4-3 to TRBJ1-1; D uncertain. CDR1 and CDR2 (germline): LGHNA, YSLEER. Trimming left V 3 bases short and J 0 bases short, with 11 bases between. This CDR3 spans 15 amino acids. The CDR3 coding sequence is TGCGCCAGCAGCCAGGCCCCAGGTGTGAACACTGAAGCTTTCTTT. Protein: CASSQAPGVNTEAFF.

CDR3 residues: CASRPGQSCPEQYF. The CDR3 nucleotides read TGTGCCAGCAGACCGGGACAGTCCTGCCCTGAGCAGTACTTC. The V and J genes are TRBV6-4 and TRBJ2-7; 7 nucleotides line up with TRBD1. The CDR3 loop spans 14 amino acids. V shed 6 bases and J 7 bases; nucleotides not matched to a gene: 12. Germline V gives CDR1 MRHNA, CDR2 SNTAGT.

The chain joins TRBV6-1 to TRBJ2-7; 11 bases align to TRBD2. The CDR3 sequence is 15 residues long. Germline CDR1 is MNHNS and CDR2 is SASEGT. J gave up 0 bases and V 7 bases, and 5 bases lay outside the gene matches. CDR3 nucleotides: TGTGCCAGCACGGTTGGGACTAGCGGCTCCTACGAGCAGTACTTC. The encoded protein is CASTVGTSGSYEQYF.

The chain recombines TRBV5-8 with TRBJ1-1; a weak D match, TRBD1 (5 bases). Per germline, CDR1 SGHTS and CDR2 YDEGEE. The CDR3 contains 14 residues. With 4 bases removed from V and 6 bases from J, the gap between germline ends came to 16 bases. The CDR3 loop is CASSLSGGISEAFF. DNA for the CDR3: TGTGCCAGCAGCCTCTCCGGGGGGATATCTGAAGCTTTCTTT.

This clone was counted a few times. J is TRBJ2-7 and V is TRBV19; unclear D gene. CDR3 length: 13 amino acids. The V gene lost 1 base and the J gene lost 0 bases, with 4 bases spanning the gap. Germline V gives CDR1 LNHDA, CDR2 SQIVND (reference sequence). Here the CDR3 reads CASSIAISYEQYF. In DNA, the CDR3 is TGTGCCAGTAGTATAGCCATCTCCTACGAGCAGTACTTC.

With respect to this clone: A much larger clone lies one base from this, so it may be a read error. This sample includes further DNA sequences coding for the same CDR3. The V and J genes are TRBV5-4 and TRBJ2-7; D remains unclear. CDR3 length equals 12 residues. V was trimmed by 1 base and J by 0 bases, leaving 2 bases between them. Germline V lookup: CDR1 SGHNT, CDR2 YYREEE (reference sequence). The CDR3, as DNA: TGTGCCAGCAGCTTGTTCTCCTACGAGCAGTACTTC. Its protein product is CASSLFSYEQYF. Looking up the rest from reference TRBV5-4 and TRBJ2-7 gives the full variable domain: ETGVTQSPTHLIKTRGQQVTLRCSSQSGHNTVSWYQQALGQGPQFIFQYYREEENGRGNFPPRFSGLQFPNYSSELNVNALELDDSALYLCASSLFSYEQYFGPGTRLTVT.

The chain recombines TRBV28 with TRBJ2-5; D not resolved. This CDR3 spans 14 amino acids. Deletions cut 2 bases from V and 4 bases from J, with 11 bases between. Germline values: CDR1 MDHEN, CDR2 SYDVKM. CDR3 loop: CASSLEAIGETQYF. The CDR3 region has the DNA TGTGCCAGCAGTTTAGAGGCTATCGGAGAGACCCAGTACTTC.

The chain combines TRBV5-6 with TRBJ1-2; 11 nucleotides line up with TRBD1. Germline CDR1 reads SGHDT; CDR2 reads YYEEEE. After removal of 4 bases from V and 3 bases from J, the junction contained 11 bases not matched to a gene. This CDR3 is 17 amino acids long. The CDR3 sequence is CASSPRDRGYVHYGYTF. The CDR3 DNA is TGTGCCAGCAGCCCCCGGGACAGGGGGTATGTACACTATGGCTACACCTTC.

This clone was seen only once. The CDR3 reads CASIDRGRGYEQYF. Written as DNA, the CDR3 is TGTGCCAGCATCGACAGGGGGCGCGGGTACGAGCAGTACTTC. The chain couples TRBV7-2 to TRBJ2-7; TRBD1 matches 10 bases. Germline V lookup: CDR1 SGHTA, CDR2 FQGNSA. With V trimmed by 7 bases and J by 4 bases, 7 bases remained unmatched. The CDR3 has 14 residues.

This clone was recorded a few times. The chain employs TRBV30 and TRBJ1-1; 7 nucleotides match TRBD1. The CDR3 contains 13 residues. V shed 0 bases and J 7 bases; nucleotides not matched to a gene: 5. Germline CDR1 is GTSNPN and CDR2 is SVGIG (reference sequence). The DNA for the CDR3 is TGTGCCTGGAGTGTAAGAGGGGGCATTGAAGCTTTCTTT. This encodes CAWSVRGGIEAFF.

The rearrangement links TRBV29-1 to TRBJ1-2; D gene ambiguous. The V gene lost 0 bases and the J gene lost 8 bases, with 13 bases spanning the gap. The CDR3 spans 13 residues. The V gene's germline CDR1 is SQVTM and CDR2 ANQGSEA. CDR3 amino acids: CSVEEGPGQGYTF. CDR3 DNA: TGCAGCGTTGAAGAGGGCCCCGGTCAGGGCTACACCTTC. The whole variable domain, filled in from reference TRBV29-1 and TRBJ1-2, reads SAVISQKPSRDICQRGTSLTIQCQVDSQVTMMFWYRQQPGQSLTLIATANQGSEATYESGFVIDKFPISRPNLTFSTLTVSNMSPEDSSIYLCSVEEGPGQGYTFGSGTRLTVV.

The gene calls are TRBV19 and TRBJ1-6, with a weak D call TRBD1 (6 bases). The CDR3 has 14 residues. V was pared by 4 bases and J by 7 bases, with 11 bases between. Germline CDR1 reads LNHDA; CDR2 reads SQIVND (reference sequence). CDR3 sequence: CASSSIGGNSPLHF. CDR3 DNA: TGTGCCAGTAGTAGTATCGGGGGCAATTCACCCCTCCACTTT. The full variable domain, its missing parts supplied by reference TRBV19 and TRBJ1-6, is DGGITQSPKYLFRKEGQNVTLSCEQNLNHDAMYWYRQDPGQGLRLIYYSQIVNDFQKGDIAEGYSVSREKKESFPLTVTSAQKNPTAFYLCASSSIGGNSPLHFGNGTRLTVT.

This chain uses TRBV5-1 with TRBJ1-1; no definite D call. This CDR3 has 18 residues. Germline V CDR1 and CDR2: SGHRS, YFSETQ. The germline V and J ends were trimmed by 3 bases and 2 bases, with 23 bases remaining between them. The CDR3 nucleotides read TGCGCCAGCAGCTCCCCTACTGGACCTACTGGAACTAACACTGAAGCTTTCTTT. This encodes CASSSPTGPTGTNTEAFF.

This clone was seen a handful of times. This sequence joins TRBV28 and TRBJ1-2; D might be TRBD1 (6 bases). V dropped 0 bases and J dropped 3 bases, with 11 bases sitting between them. CDR3 size: 15 residues. CDR1 MDHEN and CDR2 SYDVKM come from the germline V gene. The CDR3 DNA reads TGTGCCAGCAGTTTATGGGGTCGACAGGACTATGGCTACACCTTC. Its translation: CASSLWGRQDYGYTF.

This clone was observed a handful of times. The chain uses TRBV4-3 and TRBJ2-2; 9 bases match TRBD1. The CDR3 runs to 18 residues. CDR1 LGHNA and CDR2 YSLEER come from the germline V gene. Trimming took 4 bases from V and 5 from J; bases not matched to a gene: 14. The CDR3, as DNA: TGCGCCAGCAGCCCAGACCCCCCTACAGGGGGCCGAACCGGGGAGCTGTTTTTT. Its translation: CASSPDPPTGGRTGELFF.

This rearrangement joins TRBV13 to TRBJ2-3; D gene unclear. Per germline, CDR1 PRHDT and CDR2 FYEKMQ (reference sequence). Trimming took off 0 bases at V and 3 bases at J, with 4 bases between the two ends. This CDR3 spans 13 amino acids. CDR3 in DNA: TGTGCCAGCAGCTTAGGGAAGACAGATACGCAGTATTTT. Translated: CASSLGKTDTQYF.

The rearrangement links TRBV19 to TRBJ2-5; 7 bases match TRBD1. The CDR3 runs to 15 residues. Unmatched junction bases numbered 10, after V lost 7 bases and J lost 2 bases. CDR1 and CDR2 (germline): LNHDA, SQIVND (reference sequence). The CDR3 coding sequence is TGTGCCAGTACCGGGGACAGACTGGGTCAAGAGACCCAGTACTTC. It codes for CASTGDRLGQETQYF.

This sequence joins TRBV4-2 and TRBJ2-3, with 10 bases lining up with TRBD2. CDR1 and CDR2 (germline): LGHNA, YNFKEQ. This CDR3 comprises 17 residues. The V gene end was trimmed by 2 bases and the J gene end by 6 bases; junction bases not matched to a gene: 11. CDR3 sequence (DNA): TGTGCCAGCAGCCAACAAACCGTAGCGGGGGGAGCTGATACGCAGTATTTT. Its protein is CASSQQTVAGGADTQYF.

The chain uses TRBV5-6 and TRBJ1-4; perhaps TRBD1 as D (6 bases). The germline gives CDR1 SGHDT, CDR2 YYEEEE. The CDR3 totals 15 residues. V was pared by 4 bases and J by 8 bases, with 18 bases between. CDR3 DNA: TGTGCCAGCAGCGACCGCAGGGGCGGACGGGAAAAACTGTTTTTT. This codes for CASSDRRGGREKLFF.